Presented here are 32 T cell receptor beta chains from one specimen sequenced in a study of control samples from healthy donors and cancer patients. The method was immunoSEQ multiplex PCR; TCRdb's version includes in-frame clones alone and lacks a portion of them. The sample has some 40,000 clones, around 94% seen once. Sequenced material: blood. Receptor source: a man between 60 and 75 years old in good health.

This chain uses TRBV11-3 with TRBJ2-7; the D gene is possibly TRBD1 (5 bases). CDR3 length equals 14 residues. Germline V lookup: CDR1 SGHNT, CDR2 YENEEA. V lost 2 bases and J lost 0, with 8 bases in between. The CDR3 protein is CASSLYRLSYEQYF. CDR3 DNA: TGTGCCAGCAGCTTATACAGGCTCTCCTACGAGCAGTACTTC.

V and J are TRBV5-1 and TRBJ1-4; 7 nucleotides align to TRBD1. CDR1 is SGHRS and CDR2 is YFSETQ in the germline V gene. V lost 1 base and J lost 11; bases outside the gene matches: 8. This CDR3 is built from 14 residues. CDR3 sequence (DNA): TGCGCCAGCAGCTTGTGGCAGGGGGAGGGGAAACTGTTTTTT. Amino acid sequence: CASSLWQGEGKLFF.

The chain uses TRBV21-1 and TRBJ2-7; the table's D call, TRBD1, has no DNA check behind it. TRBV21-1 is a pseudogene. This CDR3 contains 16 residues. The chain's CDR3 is CASSRSPHRGIYEQYF. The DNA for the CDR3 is TGTGCCAGCAGCAGGAGTCCGCACAGGGGGATCTACGAGCAGTACTTC.

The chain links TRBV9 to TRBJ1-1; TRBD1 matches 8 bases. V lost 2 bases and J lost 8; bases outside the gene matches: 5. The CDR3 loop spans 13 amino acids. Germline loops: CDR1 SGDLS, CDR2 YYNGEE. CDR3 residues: CASSVPGQAEAFF. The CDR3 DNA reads TGTGCCAGCAGCGTCCCGGGACAGGCCGAAGCTTTCTTT. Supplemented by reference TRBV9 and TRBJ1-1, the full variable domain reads DSGVTQTPKHLITATGQRVTLRCSPRSGDLSVYWYQQSLDQGLQFLIQYYNGEERAKGNILERFSAQQFPDLHSELNLSSLELGDSALYFCASSVPGQAEAFFGQGTRLTVV.

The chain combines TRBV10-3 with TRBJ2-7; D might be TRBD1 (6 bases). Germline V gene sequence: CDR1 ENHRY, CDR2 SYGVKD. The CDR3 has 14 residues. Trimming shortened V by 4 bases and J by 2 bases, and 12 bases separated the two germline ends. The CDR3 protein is CAISAGHQTYEQYF. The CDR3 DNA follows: TGTGCCATCAGTGCGGGACACCAGACCTACGAGCAGTACTTC.

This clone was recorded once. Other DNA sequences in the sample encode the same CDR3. As DNA, the CDR3 is TGCGCCAGCAGCTTGGGTTCGGAAGCTTTCTTT. Residues: CASSLGSEAFF. The V call is TRBV5-1, the J call TRBJ1-1; D remains ambiguous. The CDR3 consists of 11 residues. The V gene's germline CDR1 is SGHRS and CDR2 YFSETQ. V lost 0 bases and J lost 8, with 5 bases in between.

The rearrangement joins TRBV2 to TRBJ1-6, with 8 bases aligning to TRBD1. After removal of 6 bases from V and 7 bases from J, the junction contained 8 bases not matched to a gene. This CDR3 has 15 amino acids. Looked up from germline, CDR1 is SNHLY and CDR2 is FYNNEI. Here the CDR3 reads CASRRQGIGNSPLHF. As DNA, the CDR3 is TGTGCCAGCAGAAGACAGGGGATCGGCAATTCACCCCTCCACTTT.

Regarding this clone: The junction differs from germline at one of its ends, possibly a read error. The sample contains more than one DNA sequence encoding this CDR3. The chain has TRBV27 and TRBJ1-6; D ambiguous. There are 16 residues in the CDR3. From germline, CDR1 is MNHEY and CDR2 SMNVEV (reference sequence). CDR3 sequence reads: CASSRSQASLNSPLHF. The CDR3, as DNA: TGCGCCAGCAGCCGATCGCAGGCATCCCTTAATTCACCCCTCCACTTT.

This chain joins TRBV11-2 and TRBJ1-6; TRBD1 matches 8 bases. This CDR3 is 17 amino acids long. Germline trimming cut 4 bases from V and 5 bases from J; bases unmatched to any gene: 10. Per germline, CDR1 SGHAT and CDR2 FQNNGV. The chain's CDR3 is CASSSSPTTGDNSPLHF. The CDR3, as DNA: TGTGCCAGCAGCTCCAGCCCCACGACAGGGGATAATTCACCCCTCCACTTT.

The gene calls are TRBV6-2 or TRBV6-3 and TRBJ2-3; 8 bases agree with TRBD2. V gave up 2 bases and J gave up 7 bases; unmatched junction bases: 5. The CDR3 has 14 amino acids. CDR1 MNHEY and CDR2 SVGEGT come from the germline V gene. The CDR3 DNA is TGTGCCAGCAGTTACAGCGGGGGCGGGTATACGCAGTATTTT. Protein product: CASSYSGGGYTQYF.

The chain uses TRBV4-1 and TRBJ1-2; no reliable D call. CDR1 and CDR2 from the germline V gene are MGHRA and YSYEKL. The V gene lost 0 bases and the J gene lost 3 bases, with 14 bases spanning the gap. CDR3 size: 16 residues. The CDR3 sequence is CASSQDLSNLHYGYTF. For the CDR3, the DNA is TGCGCCAGCAGCCAAGATCTGTCCAATCTCCACTATGGCTACACCTTC.

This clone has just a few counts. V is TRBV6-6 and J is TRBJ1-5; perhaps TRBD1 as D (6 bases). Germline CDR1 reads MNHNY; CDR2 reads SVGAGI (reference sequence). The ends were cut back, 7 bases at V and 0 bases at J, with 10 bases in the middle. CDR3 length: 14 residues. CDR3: CASTGTNSNQPQHF. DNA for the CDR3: TGTGCCAGCACGGGGACAAATAGCAATCAGCCCCAGCATTTT.

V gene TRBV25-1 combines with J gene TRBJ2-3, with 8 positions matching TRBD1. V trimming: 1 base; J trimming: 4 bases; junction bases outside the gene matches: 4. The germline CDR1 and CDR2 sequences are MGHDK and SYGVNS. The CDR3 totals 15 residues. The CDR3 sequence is CASSEWGQVSDTQYF. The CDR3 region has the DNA TGTGCCAGCAGTGAATGGGGACAGGTATCAGATACGCAGTATTTT.

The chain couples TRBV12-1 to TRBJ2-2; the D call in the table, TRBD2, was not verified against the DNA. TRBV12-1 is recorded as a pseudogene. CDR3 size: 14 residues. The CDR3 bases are TGTGCCAGCACCCCGGGAGGGCCTCCCGGGGAGCTGTTTTTT. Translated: CASTPGGPPGELFF.

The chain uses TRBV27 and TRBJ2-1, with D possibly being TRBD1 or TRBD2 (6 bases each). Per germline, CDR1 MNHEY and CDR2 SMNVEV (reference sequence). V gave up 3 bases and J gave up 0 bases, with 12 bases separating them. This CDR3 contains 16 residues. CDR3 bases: TGTGCCAGCAGTTTGGGGGGCGAGAGCTCCTACAATGAGCAGTTCTTC. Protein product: CASSLGGESSYNEQFF.

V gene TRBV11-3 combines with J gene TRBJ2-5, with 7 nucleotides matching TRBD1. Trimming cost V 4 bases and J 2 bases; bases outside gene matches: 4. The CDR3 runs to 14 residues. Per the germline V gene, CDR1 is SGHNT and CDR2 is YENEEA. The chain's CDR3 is CASSSRDRQETQYF. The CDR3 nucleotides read TGTGCCAGCAGCTCCCGGGACAGACAAGAGACCCAGTACTTC.

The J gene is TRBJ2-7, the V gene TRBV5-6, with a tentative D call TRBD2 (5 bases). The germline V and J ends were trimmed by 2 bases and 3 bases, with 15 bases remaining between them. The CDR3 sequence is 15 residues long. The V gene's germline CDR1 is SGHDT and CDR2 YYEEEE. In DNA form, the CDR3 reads TGTGCCAGCAGCTTCTTTGCCCAGCGGAACTACGAGCAGTACTTC. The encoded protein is CASSFFAQRNYEQYF.

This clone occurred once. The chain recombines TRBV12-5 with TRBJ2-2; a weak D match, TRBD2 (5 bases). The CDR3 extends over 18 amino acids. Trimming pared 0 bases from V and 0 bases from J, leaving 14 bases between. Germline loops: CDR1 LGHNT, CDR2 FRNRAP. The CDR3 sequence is CASGLVLGRDSNTGELFF. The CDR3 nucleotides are TGTGCTAGTGGTTTGGTGCTAGGACGGGATTCGAACACCGGGGAGCTGTTTTTT.

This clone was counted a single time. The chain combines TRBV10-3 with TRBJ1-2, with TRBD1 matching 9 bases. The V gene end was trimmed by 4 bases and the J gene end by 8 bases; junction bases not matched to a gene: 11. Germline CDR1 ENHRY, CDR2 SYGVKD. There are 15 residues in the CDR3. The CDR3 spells CAISVEGDRVGGYTF. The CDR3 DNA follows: TGTGCCATCAGTGTCGAGGGGGACAGGGTAGGCGGCTACACCTTC.

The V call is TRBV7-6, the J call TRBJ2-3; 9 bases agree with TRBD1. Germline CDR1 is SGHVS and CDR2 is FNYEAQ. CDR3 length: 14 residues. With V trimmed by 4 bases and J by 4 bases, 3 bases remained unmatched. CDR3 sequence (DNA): TGTGCCAGCAGCTCGGGACAGGGTGCAGATACGCAGTATTTT. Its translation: CASSSGQGADTQYF.

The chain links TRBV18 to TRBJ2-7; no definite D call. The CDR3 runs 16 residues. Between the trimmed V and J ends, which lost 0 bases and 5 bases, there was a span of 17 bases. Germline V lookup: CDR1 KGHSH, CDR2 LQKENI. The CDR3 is CASSPPKKAIPDEQYF. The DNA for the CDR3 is TGTGCCAGCTCACCACCGAAAAAGGCGATCCCTGACGAGCAGTACTTC.

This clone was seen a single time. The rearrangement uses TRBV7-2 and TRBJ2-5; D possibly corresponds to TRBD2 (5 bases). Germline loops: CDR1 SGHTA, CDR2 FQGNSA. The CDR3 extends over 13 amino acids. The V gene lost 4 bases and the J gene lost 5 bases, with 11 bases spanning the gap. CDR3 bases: TGTGCCAGCAGCTCGAGACCGGGGGAGACCCAGTACTTC. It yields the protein CASSSRPGETQYF.

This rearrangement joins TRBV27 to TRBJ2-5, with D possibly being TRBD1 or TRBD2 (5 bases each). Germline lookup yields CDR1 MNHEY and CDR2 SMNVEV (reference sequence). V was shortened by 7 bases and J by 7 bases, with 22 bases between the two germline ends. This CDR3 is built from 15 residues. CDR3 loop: CASTRDPQAGGTQYF. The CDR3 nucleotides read TGTGCCAGCACCCGGGACCCCCAGGCTGGAGGGACCCAGTACTTC.

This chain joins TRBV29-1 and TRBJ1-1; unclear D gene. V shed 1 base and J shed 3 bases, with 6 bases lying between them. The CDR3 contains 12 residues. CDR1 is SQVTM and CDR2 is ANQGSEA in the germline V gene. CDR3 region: CSVEGVHTEAFF. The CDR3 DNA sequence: TGCAGCGTTGAAGGAGTGCACACTGAAGCTTTCTTT. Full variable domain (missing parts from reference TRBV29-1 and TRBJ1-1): SAVISQKPSRDICQRGTSLTIQCQVDSQVTMMFWYRQQPGQSLTLIATANQGSEATYESGFVIDKFPISRPNLTFSTLTVSNMSPEDSSIYLCSVEGVHTEAFFGQGTRLTVV.

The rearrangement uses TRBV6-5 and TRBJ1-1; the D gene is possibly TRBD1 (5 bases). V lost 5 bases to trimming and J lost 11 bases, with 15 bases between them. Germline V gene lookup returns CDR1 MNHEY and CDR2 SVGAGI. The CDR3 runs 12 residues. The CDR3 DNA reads TGTGCCAGCAGTCCGGGACCCTCTTGGGCTTTCTTT. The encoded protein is CASSPGPSWAFF.

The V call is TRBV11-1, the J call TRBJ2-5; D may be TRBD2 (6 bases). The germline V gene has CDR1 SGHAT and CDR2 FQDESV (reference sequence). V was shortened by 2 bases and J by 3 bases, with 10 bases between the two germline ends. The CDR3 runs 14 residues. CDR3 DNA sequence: TGTGCCAGCAGCTTACTCGGGGGAGAAGAGACCCAGTACTTC. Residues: CASSLLGGEETQYF.

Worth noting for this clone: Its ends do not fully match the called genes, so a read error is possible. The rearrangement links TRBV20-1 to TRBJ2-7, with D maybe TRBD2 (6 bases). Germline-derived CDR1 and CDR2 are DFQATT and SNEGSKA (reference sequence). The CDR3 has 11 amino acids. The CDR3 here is CSATSGANGGF. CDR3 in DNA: TGCAGTGCTACTTCCGGGGCGAACGGGGGCTTC.

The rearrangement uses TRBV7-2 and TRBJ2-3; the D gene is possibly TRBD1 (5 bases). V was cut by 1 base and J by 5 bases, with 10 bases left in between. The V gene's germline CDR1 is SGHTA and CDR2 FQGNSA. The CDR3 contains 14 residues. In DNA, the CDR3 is TGTGCCAGCAGCTTAGAGGGGTATAAAGATACGCAGTATTTT. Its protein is CASSLEGYKDTQYF.

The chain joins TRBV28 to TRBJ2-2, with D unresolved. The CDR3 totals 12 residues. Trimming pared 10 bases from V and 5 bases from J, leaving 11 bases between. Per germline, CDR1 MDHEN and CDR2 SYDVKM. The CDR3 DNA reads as TGTGCCACGACTCCTCCGACCGGGGAGCTGTTTTTT. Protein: CATTPPTGELFF.

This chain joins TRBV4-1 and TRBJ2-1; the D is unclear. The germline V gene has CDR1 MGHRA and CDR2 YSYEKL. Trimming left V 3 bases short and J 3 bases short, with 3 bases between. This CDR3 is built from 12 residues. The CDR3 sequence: CASSHNYNEQFF. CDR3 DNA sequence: TGCGCCAGCAGCCATAACTACAATGAGCAGTTCTTC.

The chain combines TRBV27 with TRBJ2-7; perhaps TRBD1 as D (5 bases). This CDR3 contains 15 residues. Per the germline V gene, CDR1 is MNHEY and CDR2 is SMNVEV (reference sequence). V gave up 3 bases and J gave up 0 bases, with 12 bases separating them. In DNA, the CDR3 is TGTGCCAGCAGTTTGTCCAGGACACTCTCCTACGAGCAGTACTTC. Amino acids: CASSLSRTLSYEQYF.

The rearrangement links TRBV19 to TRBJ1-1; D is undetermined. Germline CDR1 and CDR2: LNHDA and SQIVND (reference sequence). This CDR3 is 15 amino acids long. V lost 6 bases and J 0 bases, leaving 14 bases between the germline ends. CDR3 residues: CASSRRTVMNTEAFF. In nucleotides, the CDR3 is TGTGCCAGTAGCAGACGGACGGTTATGAACACTGAAGCTTTCTTT.